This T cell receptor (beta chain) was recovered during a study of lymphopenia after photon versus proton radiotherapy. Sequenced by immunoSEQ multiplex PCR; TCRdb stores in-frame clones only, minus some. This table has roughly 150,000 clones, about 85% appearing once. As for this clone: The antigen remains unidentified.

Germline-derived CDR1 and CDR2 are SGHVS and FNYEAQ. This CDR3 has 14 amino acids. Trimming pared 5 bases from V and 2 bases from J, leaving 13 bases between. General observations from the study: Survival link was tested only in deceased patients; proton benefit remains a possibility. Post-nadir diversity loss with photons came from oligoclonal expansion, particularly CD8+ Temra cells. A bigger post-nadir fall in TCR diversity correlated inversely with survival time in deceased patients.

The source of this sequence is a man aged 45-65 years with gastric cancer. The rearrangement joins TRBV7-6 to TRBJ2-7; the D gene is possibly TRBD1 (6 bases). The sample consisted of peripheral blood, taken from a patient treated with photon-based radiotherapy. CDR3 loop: CASSILTGTYEQYF. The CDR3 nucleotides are TGTGCCAGCAGCATACTGACAGGAACCTACGAGCAGTACTTC.